What follows is one TCR beta chain and its context. This sample is part of a study of blood T cell repertoires in COVID-19. As for the study in general: Material from acute and convalescent COVID-19 was sourced from the United States, Italy and Spain. In each case, the material was cDNA or gDNA derived from T cells, B-cell-depleted T cells, or PBMCs.

V dropped 2 bases and J dropped 0 bases, with 7 bases sitting between them. The V gene's germline CDR1 is MNHEY and CDR2 SMNVEV (reference sequence). The CDR3 runs 14 residues. Original handling: Quantification of nucleated cells was approximated via reference gene primer amplification. Method: immunoSEQ multiplex PCR; TCRdb's copy keeps in-frame clones and lacks some. The DNA was the basis for D and trimming; V, J and clone size are from that table. The table lists around 110,000 clones, 90% of them singletons. Sequenced material: peripheral blood. The source of this sequence is a human donor with active COVID-19. The donor label of this sample is uncertain. The J gene is TRBJ1-2, the V gene TRBV27; no definite D call. CDR3 coding DNA: TGTGCCAGCAGTTTAGGAGAAGCTAACTATGGCTACACCTTC. Residues: CASSLGEANYGYTF.